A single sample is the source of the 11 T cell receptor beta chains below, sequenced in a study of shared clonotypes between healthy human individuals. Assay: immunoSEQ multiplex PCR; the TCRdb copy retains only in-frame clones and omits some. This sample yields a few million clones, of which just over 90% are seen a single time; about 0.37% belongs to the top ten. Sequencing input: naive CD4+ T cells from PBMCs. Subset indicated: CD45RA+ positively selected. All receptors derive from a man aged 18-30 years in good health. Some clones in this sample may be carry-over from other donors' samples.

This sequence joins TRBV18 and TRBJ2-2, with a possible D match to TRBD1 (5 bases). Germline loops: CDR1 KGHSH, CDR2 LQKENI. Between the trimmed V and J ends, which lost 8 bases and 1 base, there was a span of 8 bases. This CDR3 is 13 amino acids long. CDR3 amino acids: CASKTENTGELFF. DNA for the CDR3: TGTGCCAGCAAGACAGAGAACACCGGGGAGCTGTTTTTT.

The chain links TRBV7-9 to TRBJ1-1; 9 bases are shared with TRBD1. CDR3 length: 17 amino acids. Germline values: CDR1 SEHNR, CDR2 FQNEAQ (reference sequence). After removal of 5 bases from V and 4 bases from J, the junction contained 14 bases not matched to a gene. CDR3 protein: CASSRGGQGVVGTEAFF. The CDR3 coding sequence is TGTGCCAGCAGCCGAGGGGGACAGGGAGTGGTGGGCACTGAAGCTTTCTTT.

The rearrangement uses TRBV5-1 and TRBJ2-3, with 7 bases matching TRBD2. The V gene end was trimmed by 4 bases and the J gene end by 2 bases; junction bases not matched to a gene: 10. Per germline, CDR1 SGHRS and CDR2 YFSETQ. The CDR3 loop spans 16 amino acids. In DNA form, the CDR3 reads TGCGCCAGCAGCCCTGAGGGACTATTATCCACAGATACGCAGTATTTT. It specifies CASSPEGLLSTDTQYF.

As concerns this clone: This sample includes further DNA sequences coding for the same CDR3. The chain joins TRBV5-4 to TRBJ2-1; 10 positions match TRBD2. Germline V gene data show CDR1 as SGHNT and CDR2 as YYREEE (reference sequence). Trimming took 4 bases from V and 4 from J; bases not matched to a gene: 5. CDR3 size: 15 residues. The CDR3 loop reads CASSTTSGTYNEQFF. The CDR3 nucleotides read TGTGCCAGCAGCACCACTAGCGGGACGTACAATGAGCAGTTCTTC. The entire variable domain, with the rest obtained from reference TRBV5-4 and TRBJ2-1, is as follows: ETGVTQSPTHLIKTRGQQVTLRCSSQSGHNTVSWYQQALGQGPQFIFQYYREEENGRGNFPPRFSGLQFPNYSSELNVNALELDDSALYLCASSTTSGTYNEQFFGPGTRLTVL.

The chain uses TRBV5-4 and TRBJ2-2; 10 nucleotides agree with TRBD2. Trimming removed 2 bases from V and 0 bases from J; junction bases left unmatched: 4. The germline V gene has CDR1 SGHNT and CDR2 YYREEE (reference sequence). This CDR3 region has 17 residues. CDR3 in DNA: TGTGCCAGCAGCTTAGGACTAGCGGAGACGAACACCGGGGAGCTGTTTTTT. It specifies CASSLGLAETNTGELFF.

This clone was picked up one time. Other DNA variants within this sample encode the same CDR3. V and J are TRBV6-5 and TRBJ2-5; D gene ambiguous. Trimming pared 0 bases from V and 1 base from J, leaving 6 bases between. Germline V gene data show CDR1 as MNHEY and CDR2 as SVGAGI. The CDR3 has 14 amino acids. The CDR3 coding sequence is TGTGCCAGCAGTTACTCAAGAGTCCAAGAGACCCAGTACTTC. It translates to CASSYSRVQETQYF.

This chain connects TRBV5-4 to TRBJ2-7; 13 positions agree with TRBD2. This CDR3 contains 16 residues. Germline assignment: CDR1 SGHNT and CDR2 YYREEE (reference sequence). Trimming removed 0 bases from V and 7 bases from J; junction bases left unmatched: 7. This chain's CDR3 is CASSLGLAGGGREQYF. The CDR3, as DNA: TGTGCCAGCAGCTTGGGACTAGCGGGAGGCGGTCGGGAGCAGTACTTC.

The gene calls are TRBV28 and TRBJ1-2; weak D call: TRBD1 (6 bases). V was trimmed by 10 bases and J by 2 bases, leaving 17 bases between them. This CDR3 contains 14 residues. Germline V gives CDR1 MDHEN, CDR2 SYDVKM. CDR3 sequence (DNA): TGTGCCACCGGGGGGGGGCCGGGCAACTATGGCTACACCTTC. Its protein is CATGGGPGNYGYTF.

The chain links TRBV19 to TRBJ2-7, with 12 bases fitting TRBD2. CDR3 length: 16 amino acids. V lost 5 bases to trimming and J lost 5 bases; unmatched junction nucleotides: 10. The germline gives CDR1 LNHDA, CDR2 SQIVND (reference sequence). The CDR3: CASSSPTSGSLNEQYF. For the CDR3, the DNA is TGTGCCAGTAGTTCCCCGACTAGCGGGAGTCTCAACGAGCAGTACTTC.

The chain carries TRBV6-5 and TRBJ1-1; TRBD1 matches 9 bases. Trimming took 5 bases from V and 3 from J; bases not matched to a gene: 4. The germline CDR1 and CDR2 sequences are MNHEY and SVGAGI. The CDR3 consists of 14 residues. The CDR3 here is CASSAGTGYTEAFF. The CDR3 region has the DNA TGTGCCAGCAGTGCCGGGACAGGGTACACTGAAGCTTTCTTT.

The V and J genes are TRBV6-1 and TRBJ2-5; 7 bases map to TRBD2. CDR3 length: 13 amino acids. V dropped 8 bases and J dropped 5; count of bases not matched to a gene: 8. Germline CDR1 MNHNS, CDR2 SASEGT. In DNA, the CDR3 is TGTGCCAGCCTCTACACGGGGGGTGAGACCCAGTACTTC. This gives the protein CASLYTGGETQYF.